The next 29 T cell receptor beta chains were all read from a single sample in a study of cytomegalovirus exposure and HLA in healthy donors. PCR primers comprised 60 Vbeta and 13 Jbeta primers. Profiled with immunoSEQ multiplex PCR; TCRdb holds only in-frame clones, not every one. The table has 200,000 to 300,000 clones, approximately 80% seen once. The sample consisted of PBMCs. Source of these receptors: a woman aged 55-69 years in good health and CMV-seropositive.

The CDR3 coding sequence is TGTGCCAGCAGCCCCATTGGGACAGAATCCTACGAGCAGTACTTC. Translating it yields CASSPIGTESYEQYF. V usage is TRBV27 and J usage is TRBJ2-7; the match to TRBD1 covers 7 bases. From germline, CDR1 is MNHEY and CDR2 SMNVEV (reference sequence). V shed 6 bases, J shed 1 base, and the junction held 9 bases outside the gene matches. The CDR3 runs 15 residues.

The J gene is TRBJ1-5, the V gene TRBV6-1, with D unclear. CDR1 is MNHNS, CDR2 SASEGT, per germline. Between the trimmed V and J ends, which lost 2 bases and 7 bases, there was a span of 9 bases. The CDR3 has 13 residues. This chain's CDR3 is CASSEREEQPQHF. The DNA of the CDR3 is TGTGCCAGCAGTGAACGAGAGGAACAGCCCCAGCATTTT.

The gene calls are TRBV6-5 and TRBJ1-3, with 7 bases lining up with TRBD1. The junction had 5 bases not matched to a gene; V was cut back by 6 bases and J by 6 bases. Germline lookup yields CDR1 MNHEY and CDR2 SVGAGI. The CDR3 spans 13 residues. In DNA, the CDR3 is TGTGCCAGCAGCCGTCAGGGGGAAAACACCATATATTTT. Its protein product is CASSRQGENTIYF.

V and J are TRBV18 and TRBJ2-2, with 8 bases lining up with TRBD2. This CDR3 has 18 residues. Germline V gives CDR1 KGHSH, CDR2 LQKENI. J gave up 0 bases and V 4 bases, and 10 bases lay outside the gene matches. CDR3 DNA sequence: TGTGCCAGCTCACAAGGACTAGCCGGGCCCCCGAACACCGGGGAGCTGTTTTTT. Its protein product is CASSQGLAGPPNTGELFF.

This chain links TRBV5-4 with TRBJ2-2; maybe TRBD2 (6 bases). CDR3 length equals 15 residues. The V gene lost 4 bases and the J gene lost 0 bases, with 10 bases spanning the gap. CDR1 is SGHNT, CDR2 YYREEE, per germline (reference sequence). The CDR3 region has the DNA TGTGCCAGCAGCCCCGGGACTTCGAACACCGGGGAGCTGTTTTTT. Protein: CASSPGTSNTGELFF.

The V and J genes are TRBV7-6 and TRBJ2-5; the D gene is possibly TRBD2 (5 bases). Deletions cut 3 bases from V and 5 bases from J, with 10 bases between. This CDR3 has 13 amino acids. Germline CDR1 is SGHVS and CDR2 is FNYEAQ. The CDR3 DNA reads TGTGCCAGCAGCTTGGGAGTGTGGGAGACCCAGTACTTC. Translating gives CASSLGVWETQYF.

This clone was observed once. The chain joins TRBV20-1 to TRBJ2-1; 7 bases map to TRBD1. The CDR3 runs 11 residues. Germline V CDR1 and CDR2: DFQATT, SNEGSKA (reference sequence). The J segment lost 6 bases and the V segment lost 6 bases, leaving 2 bases of the junction unmatched. This CDR3 reads CSANRGNEQFF. The CDR3 bases are TGCAGTGCCAACAGGGGCAATGAGCAGTTCTTC.

The rearrangement joins TRBV10-2 to TRBJ1-4, with D uncertain. This CDR3 spans 14 amino acids. Germline values: CDR1 WSHSY, CDR2 SAAADI. The germline V and J ends were trimmed by 2 bases and 2 bases, with 6 bases remaining between them. The CDR3 is CASSEVSTNEKLFF. The CDR3 nucleotides read TGCGCCAGCAGTGAGGTCTCCACTAATGAAAAACTGTTTTTT.

The chain carries TRBV5-4 and TRBJ2-2; 7 bases match TRBD2. CDR1 and CDR2 (germline): SGHNT, YYREEE (reference sequence). The CDR3 has 15 amino acids. The V and J ends lost 5 bases and 2 bases, in that order; junction bases with no gene match: 6. The CDR3 is CASRNGLDNTGELFF. CDR3 nucleotide sequence: TGTGCCAGCAGAAACGGACTAGATAACACCGGGGAGCTGTTTTTT.

In the case of this clone: Other DNA sequences of this sample code for an identical CDR3. The J gene is TRBJ1-2, the V gene TRBV7-9, with D hard to call. Germline CDR1 is SEHNR and CDR2 is FQNEAQ (reference sequence). V was cut by 1 base and J by 8 bases, with 14 bases left in between. This CDR3 is 14 amino acids long. The CDR3 is CASSLVRPGYGYTF. For the CDR3, the DNA is TGTGCCAGCAGCTTAGTTCGTCCGGGGTACGGCTACACCTTC.

Of note for this clone: The junction shows a germline mismatch at one end, possibly a read error. The chain links TRBV7-9 to TRBJ2-5; perhaps TRBD2 as D (6 bases). In germline, CDR1 is SEHNR, CDR2 FQNEAQ (reference sequence). This CDR3 has 13 amino acids. The CDR3 nucleotides read TGTTCCAGCAGCTGGGGACTTAAAGAGACCCAGTACTTC. Translated: CSSSWGLKETQYF.

V gene TRBV28 combines with J gene TRBJ1-1, with 11 bases identical to TRBD1. The junction had 12 bases not matched to a gene; V was cut back by 4 bases and J by 11 bases. CDR1 MDHEN and CDR2 SYDVKM come from the germline V gene. This CDR3 contains 15 residues. In DNA form, the CDR3 reads TGTGCCAGCAGTTGGGTAGGACAGGGGGCGAAGGAGGCTTTCTTT. Protein sequence: CASSWVGQGAKEAFF.

This chain links TRBV2 with TRBJ1-2; D gene ambiguous. The germline CDR1 and CDR2 sequences are SNHLY and FYNNEI. The CDR3 is 13 residues long. V gave up 4 bases and J gave up 2 bases, with 8 bases separating them. CDR3 nucleotide sequence: TGTGCCAGCAGTGGGGGAGCAAACTATGGCTACACCTTC. Protein: CASSGGANYGYTF.

The chain combines TRBV27 with TRBJ1-2; 7 bases match TRBD1. The J segment lost 5 bases and the V segment lost 4 bases, leaving 7 bases of the junction unmatched. The CDR3 extends over 14 amino acids. Germline V gene sequence: CDR1 MNHEY, CDR2 SMNVEV (reference sequence). In DNA form, the CDR3 reads TGTGCCAGCAGTTCCCCGGGACAGAGTTATGGCTACACCTTC. Translating it yields CASSSPGQSYGYTF.

The table lists this clone with a count of one. This chain uses TRBV7-9 with TRBJ2-1; 13 bases map to TRBD2. The V segment lost 8 bases and the J segment 12 bases; nucleotides outside the gene matches: 10. This CDR3 spans 14 amino acids. Germline CDR1 and CDR2: SEHNR and FQNEAQ (reference sequence). The CDR3 is CASSGLAGVSVQFF. CDR3 nucleotide sequence: TGTGCCAGCTCTGGACTAGCGGGAGTTTCTGTGCAGTTCTTC.

The rearrangement uses TRBV19 and TRBJ1-1; D gene unclear. Germline assignment: CDR1 LNHDA and CDR2 SQIVND (reference sequence). The CDR3 sequence is 11 residues long. The V end lost 8 bases, the J end lost 5 bases, and 9 bases lay between the germline ends. The CDR3 loop reads CASSKLTEAFF. CDR3 in DNA: TGTGCCAGTTCAAAATTGACTGAAGCTTTCTTT.

Comments on this clone: At one of its ends the junction is not consistent with the germline gene, which may arise from a read error. The CDR3 DNA sequence: TGTGCCAGCAGCACCGTCCCCGGGAGTAGCACAGGTACGCAGTATTTT. Translating gives CASSTVPGSSTGTQYF. The chain employs TRBV7-3 and TRBJ2-3, with D tentatively TRBD2 (6 bases). The CDR3 runs 16 residues. The germline gives CDR1 SGHTA, CDR2 FQGTGA.

There are a few counts of this clone. Here the CDR3 reads CASKEQGAVTDTQYF. The CDR3 coding sequence is TGCGCCAGCAAAGAACAGGGGGCGGTAACAGATACGCAGTATTTT. The rearrangement links TRBV5-1 to TRBJ2-3; 9 bases align to TRBD1. Germline CDR1 and CDR2: SGHRS and YFSETQ. The CDR3 length is 15 residues. The junction had 8 bases not matched to a gene; V was cut back by 6 bases and J by 3 bases.

This sequence joins TRBV19 and TRBJ2-1; D perhaps matches TRBD1 (5 bases). V was pared by 5 bases and J by 3 bases, with 17 bases between. This CDR3 has 16 residues. Germline lookup yields CDR1 LNHDA and CDR2 SQIVND (reference sequence). For the CDR3, the DNA is TGTGCCAGTAGTCCAACCCCGGACACATACTACAATGAGCAGTTCTTC. It yields the protein CASSPTPDTYYNEQFF. The variable domain in full, completed from reference TRBV19 and TRBJ2-1, reads DGGITQSPKYLFRKEGQNVTLSCEQNLNHDAMYWYRQDPGQGLRLIYYSQIVNDFQKGDIAEGYSVSREKKESFPLTVTSAQKNPTAFYLCASSPTPDTYYNEQFFGPGTRLTVL.

The V and J genes are TRBV9 and TRBJ2-5; D call uncertain. The CDR3 consists of 12 residues. Germline assignment: CDR1 SGDLS and CDR2 YYNGEE. Trimming stripped 3 bases from V and 2 bases from J, with 5 bases between. CDR3 nucleotide sequence: TGTGCCAGCAGCGAACATCAAGAGACCCAGTACTTC. As protein: CASSEHQETQYF.

The DNA for the CDR3 is TGTGCCAGCAGCCCCCGACAGGGAGGCTACAATGAGCAGTTCTTC. Protein product: CASSPRQGGYNEQFF. This rearrangement joins TRBV9 to TRBJ2-1, with a weak D call TRBD1 (7 bases). Per the germline V gene, CDR1 is SGDLS and CDR2 is YYNGEE. The CDR3 runs 15 residues. V was shortened by 4 bases and J by 3 bases, with 14 bases between the two germline ends.

The sample holds a few counts of this clone. One end of the junction does not line up with germline, which may come from a read error. This chain connects TRBV7-9 to TRBJ1-2, with a possible D match to TRBD1 (6 bases). The CDR3 is made up of 16 amino acids. CDR1 and CDR2 (germline): SEHNR, FQNEAQ (reference sequence). The CDR3 loop is CSSSLLVDSHDYGYTF. The CDR3 DNA follows: TGTTCCAGCAGCTTACTGGTGGACAGCCACGACTATGGCTACACCTTC.

The chain couples TRBV18 to TRBJ1-1; D is undetermined. Trimming took off 3 bases at V and 0 bases at J, with 20 bases between the two ends. Germline values: CDR1 KGHSH, CDR2 LQKENI. The CDR3 is made up of 18 amino acids. The CDR3 DNA reads TGTGCCAGCTCACCTCTTTCCGGGGTCTCGATGATGAACACTGAAGCTTTCTTT. Translating it yields CASSPLSGVSMMNTEAFF.

V usage is TRBV27 and J usage is TRBJ2-3, with TRBD2 matching over 7 bases. Per germline, CDR1 MNHEY and CDR2 SMNVEV (reference sequence). The CDR3 covers 17 residues. Trimming at V came to 1 base and at J to 3 bases, leaving 10 bases not matched to a gene. The CDR3 DNA follows: TGTGCCAGCAGTTTATGGGTCGGGAGGATGGGGACAGATACGCAGTATTTT. Translation: CASSLWVGRMGTDTQYF.

This chain joins TRBV27 and TRBJ2-7, with 11 positions matching TRBD2. The CDR3 sequence is 16 residues long. Germline values: CDR1 MNHEY, CDR2 SMNVEV (reference sequence). Trimming took 5 bases from V and 3 from J; bases not matched to a gene: 9. CDR3 amino acids: CASSTLAGGPVYEQYF. CDR3 DNA sequence: TGTGCCAGCAGTACCCTAGCGGGAGGTCCTGTCTACGAGCAGTACTTC.

The chain recombines TRBV29-1 with TRBJ1-3, with D uncertain. Germline CDR1 is SQVTM and CDR2 is ANQGSEA. Trimming stripped 4 bases from V and 3 bases from J, with 7 bases between. The CDR3 has 12 amino acids. The CDR3 spells CSVARSGNTIYF. As DNA, the CDR3 is TGCAGCGTTGCGAGGAGTGGAAACACCATATATTTT.

V usage is TRBV5-1 and J usage is TRBJ1-3, with 8 bases lining up with TRBD1. This CDR3 spans 15 amino acids. Germline V gene sequence: CDR1 SGHRS, CDR2 YFSETQ. The V and J ends lost 3 bases and 2 bases, in that order; junction bases with no gene match: 4. This CDR3 reads CASSSTTGAGNTIYF. The CDR3 bases are TGCGCCAGCAGCTCAACGACAGGGGCTGGAAACACCATATATTTT.

The CDR3 region has the DNA TGTGCCAGTAGCGCGAGGAGAGCGACTAGCGGGAGGGCGAGAGAGACCCAGTACTTC. This encodes CASSARRATSGRARETQYF. The chain carries TRBV19 and TRBJ2-5; 14 positions match TRBD2. V lost 6 bases to trimming and J lost 4 bases; unmatched junction nucleotides: 16. There are 19 residues in the CDR3. The V gene's germline CDR1 is LNHDA and CDR2 SQIVND (reference sequence).

This chain joins TRBV10-3 and TRBJ1-1, with D perhaps TRBD1 (6 bases). CDR1 and CDR2 from the germline V gene are ENHRY and SYGVKD. Trimming removed 11 bases at V and 0 bases at J, with 16 bases between. The length of the CDR3 is 14 residues. The CDR3 nucleotides read TGTGCCTCCCGGGACATTGGAATGAACACTGAAGCTTTCTTT. It translates to CASRDIGMNTEAFF.